The 31 T cell receptor beta chains given below trace back to one sample, sequenced in a study of Ad26.COV2.S vaccination and SARS-CoV-2 variants. Described treatment: some 19 received Ad26.COV2.S at low or high dose, single or two shots; roughly 5 received placebo; per-sample allocation not given. It was on day 63 after the first vaccine or placebo injection that samples were taken. Some clones are missing from TCRdb's copy, which holds only in-frame ones; the method was immunoSEQ multiplex PCR. The sample has about 480,000 clones, 87% seen once. The specimen comprised peripheral blood, sampled in a trial of Ad26.COV2.S vaccine versus placebo. These TCRs come from a person between 18 and 65 years old who received the Ad26.COV2.S COVID-19 vaccine or a placebo.

This chain uses TRBV2 with TRBJ1-2, with 7 bases aligning to TRBD1. The V gene end was trimmed by 6 bases and the J gene end by 3 bases; junction bases not matched to a gene: 4. The length of the CDR3 is 13 residues. Germline CDR1 SNHLY, CDR2 FYNNEI. DNA for the CDR3: TGTGCCAGCAGAACCACAGGGGACTATGGCTACACCTTC. Amino acid sequence: CASRTTGDYGYTF.

The chain carries TRBV6-5 and TRBJ2-7, with TRBD2 matching over 9 bases. Germline V lookup: CDR1 MNHEY, CDR2 SVGAGI. The CDR3 runs to 15 residues. The V segment lost 7 bases and the J segment 3 bases; nucleotides outside the gene matches: 10. CDR3: CASKTGTTSGYEQYF. As DNA, the CDR3 is TGTGCCAGCAAAACTGGGACGACTAGCGGCTACGAGCAGTACTTC.

The V gene is TRBV20-1, the J gene TRBJ2-7; no clear D gene. Germline values: CDR1 DFQATT, CDR2 SNEGSKA (reference sequence). The CDR3 loop spans 11 amino acids. The ends were cut back, 0 bases at V and 3 bases at J, with 3 bases in the middle. CDR3 DNA: TGCAGTGCTAGAGATTTCTACGAGCAGTACTTC. The encoded protein is CSARDFYEQYF.

V is TRBV6-4 and J is TRBJ1-2; 8 nucleotides align to TRBD1. The ends lost 6 bases at V and 5 bases at J; junction bases unmatched: 5. In germline, CDR1 is MRHNA, CDR2 SNTAGT. The CDR3 has 13 residues. CDR3 protein: CASSGTGPYGYTF. The CDR3 DNA reads TGTGCCAGCAGCGGGACAGGTCCTTATGGCTACACCTTC.

The CDR3 coding sequence is TGTGCCCTCGCGGGACAGGGGGCCTACGAGCAGTACTTC. This gives the protein CALAGQGAYEQYF. J is TRBJ2-7 and V is TRBV10-3, with 11 bases fitting TRBD1. This CDR3 is 13 amino acids long. The junction had 5 bases not matched to a gene; V was cut back by 11 bases and J by 2 bases. The germline CDR1 and CDR2 sequences are ENHRY and SYGVKD.

The rearrangement links TRBV2 to TRBJ1-1; no firm D call. With 1 base removed from V and 2 bases from J, the gap between germline ends came to 8 bases. This CDR3 contains 14 residues. The germline V gene has CDR1 SNHLY and CDR2 FYNNEI. The CDR3 DNA sequence: TGTGCCAGCAGTGAAGGGGGAGGAAACACTGAAGCTTTCTTT. Translation: CASSEGGGNTEAFF.

The chain employs TRBV27 and TRBJ2-1; TRBD1 or TRBD2 may be the D gene (5 bases each). The CDR3 is made up of 15 amino acids. CDR1 MNHEY and CDR2 SMNVEV come from the germline V gene (reference sequence). The ends were cut back, 0 bases at V and 9 bases at J, with 15 bases in the middle. The CDR3 nucleotides read TGTGCCAGCAGTTTATCGGGGGAGTGGCCCAGTGAGCAGTTCTTC. It translates to CASSLSGEWPSEQFF.

The V and J genes are TRBV6-5 and TRBJ2-3; weak D call: TRBD1 (6 bases). There are 13 residues in the CDR3. CDR1 MNHEY and CDR2 SVGAGI come from the germline V gene. Trimming pared 0 bases from V and 11 bases from J, leaving 12 bases between. CDR3 loop: CASSYSGAPRQYF. CDR3 sequence (DNA): TGTGCCAGCAGTTACTCGGGGGCTCCTCGGCAGTATTTT.

This clone was observed once. The V gene is TRBV24-1, the J gene TRBJ2-3; TRBD2 agrees at 7 bases. V lost 9 bases and J lost 4; bases outside the gene matches: 9. CDR1 and CDR2 (germline): KGHDR, SFDVKD. The CDR3 totals 14 residues. CDR3 nucleotide sequence: TGTGCCACCTCACGGGCCGCGGGGGCAGATACGCAGTATTTT. It specifies CATSRAAGADTQYF.

The V gene is TRBV2, the J gene TRBJ2-1; D is ambiguous. V lost 4 bases and J 0 bases, leaving 13 bases between the germline ends. The germline gives CDR1 SNHLY, CDR2 FYNNEI. The CDR3 length is 16 residues. The CDR3 sequence is CASSADHPSSYNEQFF. The CDR3 bases are TGTGCCAGCAGTGCCGACCACCCCAGCTCCTACAATGAGCAGTTCTTC.

The chain employs TRBV25-1 and TRBJ1-5; D ambiguous. This CDR3 has 14 residues. The germline V gene encodes CDR1 MGHDK and CDR2 SYGVNS. Trimming removed 0 bases from V and 3 bases from J, with 6 bases in between. The CDR3 nucleotides are TGTGCCAGCAGTGAATACAGGTACAATCAGCCCCAGCATTTT. Residues: CASSEYRYNQPQHF.

The chain's CDR3 is CAGRTGRTGELFF. CDR3 bases: TGTGCCGGACGGACAGGGCGGACCGGGGAGCTGTTTTTT. This rearrangement joins TRBV28 to TRBJ2-2; 8 positions agree with TRBD1. Germline CDR1 MDHEN, CDR2 SYDVKM. J was trimmed by 5 bases and V by 11 bases; bases with no gene match: 7. This CDR3 is 13 amino acids long.

The chain couples TRBV2 to TRBJ2-5; the D call may be TRBD1 or TRBD2 (5 bases each). The germline V and J ends were trimmed by 5 bases and 5 bases, with 15 bases remaining between them. The CDR3 is made up of 14 amino acids. From germline, CDR1 is SNHLY and CDR2 FYNNEI. Written as DNA, the CDR3 is TGTGCCAGCAGTCCCACGAGGGGCAGGGAGACCCAGTACTTC. It yields the protein CASSPTRGRETQYF.

This chain uses TRBV19 with TRBJ1-1, with 8 bases identical to TRBD1. V was pared by 0 bases and J by 5 bases, with 5 bases of the junction left unmatched. The CDR3 has 15 residues. Germline CDR1 LNHDA, CDR2 SQIVND (reference sequence). CDR3 DNA: TGTGCCAGTAGTATAGAGTGGACAGGGAGGACTGAAGCTTTCTTT. Residues: CASSIEWTGRTEAFF.

This rearrangement joins TRBV27 to TRBJ1-2; TRBD1 might be the D (6 bases). The CDR3 runs 14 residues. CDR1 MNHEY and CDR2 SMNVEV come from the germline V gene (reference sequence). Trimming removed 6 bases at V and 4 bases at J, with 15 bases between. CDR3 in amino acids: CASRREGHIYGYTF. The CDR3 DNA sequence: TGTGCCAGCAGGAGAGAGGGACACATCTATGGCTACACCTTC.

The genes are TRBV7-3 and TRBJ1-2; D perhaps matches TRBD1 (6 bases). Germline values: CDR1 SGHTA, CDR2 FQGTGA. The CDR3 is 14 residues long. The V end was cut by 5 bases, the J end by 4 bases, with 14 bases between. The CDR3 here is CASSQTGYGYGYTF. CDR3 nucleotides: TGTGCCAGCAGCCAGACAGGATACGGCTATGGCTACACCTTC.

The chain carries TRBV7-3 and TRBJ1-5; D unclear. Per germline, CDR1 SGHTA and CDR2 FQGTGA. This CDR3 has 13 amino acids. V shed 3 bases and J shed 13 bases, with 16 bases lying between them. CDR3 bases: TGTGCCAGCAGCTTGGGTCCACTATTGGATCAGCATTTT. Protein product: CASSLGPLLDQHF.

This rearrangement joins TRBV4-1 to TRBJ2-7; 8 bases match TRBD2. Trimming removed 0 bases from V and 2 bases from J; junction bases left unmatched: 6. The CDR3 sequence is 16 residues long. Germline CDR1 and CDR2: MGHRA and YSYEKL. The chain's CDR3 is CASSQDGAGVPYEQYF. The CDR3 DNA reads TGCGCCAGCAGCCAAGATGGAGCGGGAGTCCCCTACGAGCAGTACTTC.

CDR3 DNA sequence: TGTGCCAGCAGCCTGGCCTTGGGGGACCACGAGCAGTACTTC. Translated: CASSLALGDHEQYF. The V gene is TRBV7-9, the J gene TRBJ2-7; either TRBD1 or TRBD2 may supply D (5 bases each). Trimming took 5 bases from V and 5 from J, leaving 16 bases between them. Germline CDR1 SEHNR, CDR2 FQNEAQ (reference sequence). This CDR3 spans 14 amino acids.

This chain links TRBV30 with TRBJ1-6; 7 bases fit TRBD1. Germline V gene sequence: CDR1 GTSNPN, CDR2 SVGIG (reference sequence). V shed 2 bases, J shed 1 base, and the junction held 5 bases outside the gene matches. The CDR3 spans 16 residues. The CDR3 DNA reads as TGTGCCTGGAGTTTTAACAGGGGATCCTATAATTCACCCCTCCACTTT. Encoded protein: CAWSFNRGSYNSPLHF.

This clone was picked up one time. This sequence joins TRBV19 and TRBJ2-1, with 8 positions matching TRBD2. This CDR3 has 16 residues. V gave up 2 bases and J gave up 8 bases; unmatched junction bases: 11. The V gene's germline CDR1 is LNHDA and CDR2 SQIVND (reference sequence). The CDR3 is CASSIPGSGGGYEQFF. CDR3 in DNA: TGTGCCAGTAGTATACCCGGAAGCGGGGGAGGGTATGAGCAGTTCTTC. Filled out from reference TRBV19 and TRBJ2-1, the complete variable domain reads DGGITQSPKYLFRKEGQNVTLSCEQNLNHDAMYWYRQDPGQGLRLIYYSQIVNDFQKGDIAEGYSVSREKKESFPLTVTSAQKNPTAFYLCASSIPGSGGGYEQFFGPGTRLTVL.

J is TRBJ1-1 and V is TRBV5-4, with 7 bases lining up with TRBD1. Losses at the gene ends were 0 bases for V and 0 bases for J; bases not matched to a gene: 2. This CDR3 has 15 residues. Per germline, CDR1 SGHNT and CDR2 YYREEE (reference sequence). CDR3: CASSLETGMNTEAFF. CDR3 DNA sequence: TGTGCCAGCAGCTTGGAGACAGGGATGAACACTGAAGCTTTCTTT.

CDR3 bases: TGTGCCAGCATGCCCGAGGGTCAAGAGACCCAGTACTTC. Translation: CASMPEGQETQYF. The chain couples TRBV2 to TRBJ2-5, with D perhaps matching TRBD2 (5 bases). The germline gives CDR1 SNHLY, CDR2 FYNNEI. Trimming left V 7 bases short and J 2 bases short, with 11 bases between. The CDR3 contains 13 residues.

The chain links TRBV30 to TRBJ2-2; 8 bases agree with TRBD2. V was clipped by 0 bases and J by 6 bases; unmatched bases: 6. The CDR3 totals 15 residues. CDR1 GTSNPN and CDR2 SVGIG come from the germline V gene (reference sequence). The DNA of the CDR3 is TGTGCCTGGAGTGTACTGCGGGAGGTGTCCGGGGAGCTGTTTTTT. It yields the protein CAWSVLREVSGELFF.

The chain has TRBV3-1 (or the pseudogene TRBV3-2) and TRBJ1-3, with 10 bases that match TRBD1. The CDR3 has 18 amino acids. Germline trimming cut 4 bases from V and 1 base from J; bases unmatched to any gene: 10. Germline assignment: CDR1 LGHDT and CDR2 YNNKEL (reference sequence). The CDR3 DNA reads as TGTGCCAGCAGCCGACGTTTGGGGACAGGGGATTCTGGAAACACCATATATTTT. Amino acid sequence: CASSRRLGTGDSGNTIYF.

This clone was counted once. The rearrangement uses TRBV10-3 and TRBJ2-1; 15 nucleotides match TRBD2. Germline values: CDR1 ENHRY, CDR2 SYGVKD. The V gene end was trimmed by 4 bases and the J gene end by 8 bases; junction bases not matched to a gene: 3. CDR3 length: 15 residues. In DNA, the CDR3 is TGTGCCATCAGTGGGGGACTAGCGGGAGGTCATGAGCAGTTCTTC. Protein: CAISGGLAGGHEQFF.

The gene calls are TRBV5-6 and TRBJ1-1; D possibly corresponds to TRBD1 (6 bases). Trimming pared 5 bases from V and 0 bases from J, leaving 20 bases between. Germline-derived CDR1 and CDR2 are SGHDT and YYEEEE. The CDR3 contains 17 residues. CDR3 amino acids: CASRDTGYGSMNTEAFF. The CDR3 DNA reads TGTGCCAGCAGGGATACAGGGTATGGGTCGATGAACACTGAAGCTTTCTTT.

This chain joins TRBV27 and TRBJ2-1; 8 bases fit TRBD1. The germline CDR1 and CDR2 sequences are MNHEY and SMNVEV (reference sequence). V gave up 3 bases and J gave up 7 bases; unmatched junction bases: 2. There are 13 residues in the CDR3. The CDR3 protein is CASSLTGENEQFF. CDR3 nucleotides: TGTGCCAGCAGTTTGACAGGGGAGAATGAGCAGTTCTTC.

A remark on this clone: One junction end does not reproduce the germline sequence, and a read error may be involved. V and J are TRBV25-1 and TRBJ2-3; D not certain. The length of the CDR3 is 11 residues. CDR1 and CDR2 from the germline V gene are MGHDK and SYGVNS. The CDR3 spells CASSEYLSLFF. CDR3 nucleotides: TGTGCCAGCAGTGAATATTTAAGTCTCTTTTTT. Supplemented by reference TRBV25-1 and TRBJ2-3, the full variable domain reads EADIYQTPRYLVIGTGKKITLECSQTMGHDKMYWYQQDPGMELHLIHYSYGVNSTEKGDLSSESTVSRIRTEHFPLTLESARPSHTSQYLCASSEYLSLFFGPGTRLTVL.

The chain carries TRBV28 and TRBJ2-5, with unresolved D. CDR1 and CDR2 (germline): MDHEN, SYDVKM. The V end lost 6 bases, the J end lost 0 bases, and 11 bases lay between the germline ends. This CDR3 is built from 14 residues. Here the CDR3 reads CASSPLTYQETQYF. CDR3 bases: TGTGCCAGCAGCCCATTGACTTACCAAGAGACCCAGTACTTC.

The count of this clone is one. The chain uses TRBV19 and TRBJ1-5; the D is unclear. Per germline, CDR1 LNHDA and CDR2 SQIVND (reference sequence). The germline V and J ends were trimmed by 2 bases and 5 bases, with 10 bases remaining between them. This CDR3 has 14 residues. This CDR3 is CASSIKSGDQPQHF. The DNA for the CDR3 is TGTGCCAGTAGTATAAAATCCGGGGATCAGCCCCAGCATTTT.